This entry concerns a single T cell receptor beta chain. The CDR3 has 17 amino acids. The germline CDR1 and CDR2 sequences are MGHRA and YSYEKL. This entry belongs to a study of monozygotic twins with inflammatory bowel disease. TCRdb reanalyzed the 5' RACE reads, giving one entry per CDR3 protein sequence and no DNA. The sample table sets out some 440,000 distinct CDR3 sequences. This sequence was found in a human donor with ulcerative colitis or Crohn's disease, or a healthy co-twin of an affected twin (not recorded which). Sequenced: blood. The chain joins TRBV4-1 to TRBJ2-7; the TCRdb D gene call, TRBD1, has no DNA to confirm it. The CDR3 is CASSQAGFGDRVYEQYF.